A selection of T cell receptor beta chains follows, all from one sample in a study of T cells after yellow fever vaccination. TCRdb reanalysed the 5' RACE reads using MiXCR and keeps one entry per CDR3 protein. The sample shows about 220,000 distinct CDR3 sequences, roughly 3% of them seen only once. Material: CD4+ T cells sorted from PBMCs, obtained 10 days after the yellow fever booster vaccination. The receptor set was obtained from a young man who received the YFV17D yellow fever vaccine. Each CDR3 is given with its conserved first and last residue. The order of the fields is CDR3 length, V gene, D gene, J gene, clone size, CDR3 protein, CDR3 DNA. A D gene is named only where the DNA matches it firmly. Clone size is shown for a subset of rows, as once, few, many or a class of expanded clone.

>16|TRBV7-2|TRBD1|TRBJ2-6|NA
CASTVRTGSGANVLTF
TGTGCCAGCACCGTAAGGACAGGGTCTGGGGCCAACGTCCTGACTTTC
>13|TRBV7-6|NA|TRBJ1-1|many
CASSLAGQSEAFF
TGTGCCAGCAGCTTAGCGGGGCAGAGTGAAGCTTTCTTT
>14|TRBV11-1|NA|TRBJ2-7|NA
CASSLLSGAYEQYF
TGTGCCAGCAGCTTACTCTCAGGGGCCTACGAGCAGTACTTC
>17|TRBV7-2|NA|TRBJ1-5|NA
CASSLGTGRSPNQPQHF
TGTGCCAGCAGCTTAGGTACAGGGAGGTCCCCCAATCAGCCCCAGCATTTT
>17|TRBV5-1|NA|TRBJ2-5|medium-sized
CASSSGGTGGLQETQYF
TGCGCCAGCAGCTCCGGGGGGACAGGAGGGCTCCAAGAGACCCAGTACTTC
>17|TRBV12-3/TRBV12-4|TRBD1|TRBJ2-6|many
CASHAGQGFSGANVLTF
TGTGCCTCACACGCGGGACAGGGTTTTTCTGGGGCCAACGTCCTGACTTTC
>13|TRBV11-2|NA|TRBJ2-7|NA
CASSLGYPLEQYF
TGTGCCAGCAGCTTAGGTTACCCCCTGGAGCAGTACTTC
>16|TRBV7-8|NA|TRBJ2-7|NA
CASSLVRVRASYEQYF
TGTGCCAGCAGCTTAGTTCGGGTGAGGGCGTCCTACGAGCAGTACTTC
>16|TRBV5-4|NA|TRBJ2-3|many
CASSSVLALPTDTQYF
TGTGCCAGCAGCTCGGTCCTAGCGCTACCCACAGATACGCAGTATTTT
>15|TRBV5-1|NA|TRBJ1-5|many
CASSVGEHSNQPQHF
TGCGCCAGCAGCGTCGGGGAGCATAGCAATCAGCCCCAGCATTTT
>12|TRBV7-2|NA|TRBJ1-5|many
CASSLGEGPQHF
TGTGCCAGCAGCTTAGGGGAGGGACCCCAGCATTTT
>14|TRBV7-9|NA|TRBJ1-2|few
CASSLGPGVYGYTF
TGTGCCAGCAGCTTAGGTCCAGGGGTCTATGGCTACACCTTC
>15|TRBV3-1|NA|TRBJ2-3|many
CASSQLVRGGRRQYF
TGTGCCAGCAGCCAACTAGTACGTGGAGGACGAAGGCAGTATTTT
>14|TRBV5-6|NA|TRBJ1-1|NA
CASSLSLGDTEAFF
TGTGCCAGCAGCTTGAGTCTGGGGGACACTGAAGCTTTCTTT
>15|TRBV29-1|NA|TRBJ1-1|many
CSVHPPGPINTEAFF
TGCAGCGTTCATCCCCCCGGACCGATAAACACTGAAGCTTTCTTT
>15|TRBV7-2|TRBD1|TRBJ1-1|many
CASRNEPGQGVQAFF
TGTGCCAGCAGGAACGAACCGGGACAGGGGGTTCAAGCTTTCTTT
>17|TRBV10-3|TRBD1|TRBJ1-5|few
CAISESLGTGVDQPQHF
TGTGCCATCAGTGAGTCGCTTGGGACAGGGGTGGATCAGCCCCAGCATTTT
>11|TRBV7-2|NA|TRBJ1-2|many
CASTAAGGYTF
TGTGCCAGCACCGCGGCGGGTGGCTACACCTTC
>14|TRBV7-3|TRBD2|TRBJ2-1|many
CASSVLAGYNEQFF
TGTGCCAGCTCTGTCCTAGCGGGGTACAATGAGCAGTTCTTC
>15|TRBV3-1|TRBD1|TRBJ1-6|few
CASSQATGGGSPLHF
TGTGCCAGCAGCCAGGCGACAGGGGGTGGTTCACCCCTCCACTTT
>13|TRBV20-1|NA|TRBJ2-3|many
CSAPLGGGDTQYF
TGCAGTGCCCCCCTGGGGGGAGGAGATACGCAGTATTTT
>16|TRBV24-1|TRBD2|TRBJ2-3|NA
CATSDPHGTSIDTQYF
TGTGCCACCAGTGATCCGCACGGGACTAGCATAGATACGCAGTATTTT
>16|TRBV28|NA|TRBJ2-5|few
CASSLAGLRTVETQYF
TGTGCCAGCAGTTTAGCCGGGCTACGCACCGTGGAGACCCAGTACTTC
>15|TRBV30|TRBD1|TRBJ1-2|few
CAWSVFQGASSGYTF
TGTGCCTGGAGTGTATTCCAGGGGGCATCGAGTGGCTACACCTTC
>16|TRBV15|NA|TRBJ2-3|few
CATSSVRPLGDDTQYF
TGTGCCACCAGCAGTGTGAGGCCCTTGGGGGACGATACGCAGTATTTT
>11|TRBV20-1|NA|TRBJ1-2|few
CSAQKPYGYTF
TGCAGTGCCCAGAAGCCCTATGGCTACACCTTC
>15|TRBV15|NA|TRBJ2-6|many
CATSSVFSGANVLTF
TGTGCCACCAGCTCGGTTTTCTCTGGGGCCAACGTCCTGACTTTC
>14|TRBV5-1|NA|TRBJ2-3|few
CASSLTGSGDTQYF
TGCGCCAGCAGCTTGACCGGGAGCGGGGATACGCAGTATTTT
>14|TRBV5-1|NA|TRBJ2-3|many
CASSLSGSSDTQYF
TGCGCCAGCAGCTTGTCGGGCAGTTCAGATACGCAGTATTTT
>12|TRBV4-3|NA|TRBJ1-2|NA
CASSQERPGYTF
TGCGCCAGCAGCCAAGAAAGGCCTGGCTACACCTTC
>16|TRBV15|TRBD2|TRBJ2-7|NA
CATSSSVAGSSYEQYF
TGTGCCACCAGCAGCTCTGTAGCGGGGAGCTCCTACGAGCAGTACTTC
>13|TRBV12-3/TRBV12-4|NA|TRBJ1-1|NA
CASRLGWVSEAFF
TGTGCCAGCAGATTAGGTTGGGTTTCGGAAGCTTTCTTT